This note documents a single TCR beta chain sequence. What it binds is not known. This sample was included in a study of blood T cells in healthy people across ages. There are 13 residues in the CDR3. The J segment lost 4 bases and the V segment lost 4 bases, leaving 4 bases of the junction unmatched. Germline V gene lookup returns CDR1 SGDLS and CDR2 YYNGEE. Study outcomes and limitations: Per million T cells, the diversity of TCR beta decreased roughly linearly as age advanced.

Together with a sample-barcoded 5' primer, a J-beta primer mix was included in a second PCR lasting roughly 6 to 12 cycles. TCRdb ran MiXCR on the 5' RACE reads and lists one entry per CDR3 protein. This table has roughly 500,000 distinct CDR3 sequences, more than 20% appearing once. This same sample was also part of a study on T cells of mothers and their children. That work states: Evidence of persistent microchimeric T cell clones was absent.

V is TRBV9 and J is TRBJ1-1, with 7 bases that match TRBD1. Sequences were obtained from blood. This clonotype originated in a boy between 10 and 17 years old in good health. CDR3 DNA: TGTGCCAGCAGCTTGACAGGGCCCACTGAAGCTTTCTTT. Amino acids: CASSLTGPTEAFF.